The 11 T cell receptor beta chains below were found in one sample sequenced in a study of cytomegalovirus exposure and HLA in healthy donors. The PCR was carried out with 60 Vbeta primers and 13 Jbeta primers. Repertoires were generated with immunoSEQ multiplex PCR, while TCRdb's copy carries only in-frame clones and drops some. Here the sample spans a few hundred thousand clones, roughly four fifths being singletons. The sequenced material came from PBMCs. All receptors derive from a girl aged 10-17 years in good health and CMV-seronegative.

The chain employs TRBV7-2 and TRBJ2-4; D may be TRBD1 (5 bases). V shed 3 bases and J shed 0 bases, with 6 bases lying between them. This CDR3 has 14 residues. CDR1 is SGHTA, CDR2 FQGNSA, per germline. The DNA of the CDR3 is TGTGCCAGCAGCTTGGGGCTAGCCAAAAACATTCAGTACTTC. This gives the protein CASSLGLAKNIQYF.

V and J are TRBV29-1 and TRBJ2-5; 8 nucleotides align to TRBD1. TRBJ2-7 matches the DNA end more closely, so the J call is doubtful. From germline, CDR1 is SQVTM and CDR2 ANQGSEA. There are 13 residues in the CDR3. CDR3 protein: CSADGQGSGEQYF. The DNA of the CDR3 is TGCAGCGCCGATGGACAGGGTTCGGGCGAGCAGTACTTC.

This clone appeared a single time. CDR3 loop: CASMNPSANNEQFF. The CDR3 DNA reads TGTGCCAGCATGAATCCTAGCGCTAACAATGAGCAGTTCTTC. The gene calls are TRBV6-6 and TRBJ2-1; D may be TRBD2 (6 bases). V shed 7 bases and J shed 5 bases, with 15 bases lying between them. CDR1 MNHNY and CDR2 SVGAGI come from the germline V gene (reference sequence). The CDR3 runs 14 residues.

The chain combines TRBV7-6 with TRBJ2-7; the match to TRBD1 covers 11 bases. The CDR3 consists of 16 residues. With V trimmed by 5 bases and J by 4 bases, 10 bases remained unmatched. The germline CDR1 and CDR2 sequences are SGHVS and FNYEAQ. The chain's CDR3 is CASSRGQGVVEYEQYF. CDR3 DNA sequence: TGTGCCAGCAGCAGGGGACAGGGGGTCGTCGAATACGAGCAGTACTTC.

V is TRBV10-3 and J is TRBJ2-7; D gene ambiguous. This CDR3 is built from 12 residues. Germline loops: CDR1 ENHRY, CDR2 SYGVKD. V lost 8 bases and J 7 bases, leaving 15 bases between the germline ends. CDR3: CAILPEVVEQYF. The CDR3 nucleotides are TGTGCCATCCTCCCCGAGGTGGTGGAGCAGTACTTC.

The chain recombines TRBV18 with TRBJ1-1, with 8 bases identical to TRBD1. Germline CDR1 is KGHSH and CDR2 is LQKENI. This CDR3 has 17 amino acids. Trimming removed 3 bases from V and 0 bases from J; junction bases left unmatched: 9. In DNA form, the CDR3 reads TGTGCCAGCTCACCTAGGACAGGGTTATTCGTGAACACTGAAGCTTTCTTT. This translates into CASSPRTGLFVNTEAFF.

This chain uses TRBV27 with TRBJ1-5; TRBD1 is a possible D gene (6 bases). With 3 bases removed from V and 0 bases from J, the gap between germline ends came to 9 bases. The CDR3 length is 15 residues. Germline V gene sequence: CDR1 MNHEY, CDR2 SMNVEV (reference sequence). This CDR3 is CASSFGTLSNQPQHF. DNA for the CDR3: TGTGCCAGCAGTTTCGGGACACTTAGCAATCAGCCCCAGCATTTT.

The J gene is TRBJ2-2, the V gene TRBV14; D might be TRBD2 (6 bases). CDR1 is SGHDN and CDR2 is FVKESK in the germline V gene. The germline V and J ends were trimmed by 4 bases and 0 bases, with 15 bases remaining between them. The CDR3 runs 17 residues. CDR3 nucleotides: TGTGCCAGCAGCCGAGGAATGGTAGCGGCGAACACCGGGGAGCTGTTTTTT. Its translation is CASSRGMVAANTGELFF.

The rearrangement links TRBV2 to TRBJ1-3, with TRBD1 as a possible D gene (6 bases). Trimming cost V 6 bases and J 0 bases, with 12 bases left between them. This CDR3 has 15 amino acids. CDR1 SNHLY and CDR2 FYNNEI come from the germline V gene. CDR3 amino acids: CASRKDSLSGNTIYF. CDR3 DNA sequence: TGTGCCAGCAGGAAGGACAGCCTCTCTGGAAACACCATATATTTT.

This clone was seen a handful of times. The V gene is TRBV19, the J gene TRBJ1-5; weak D call: TRBD1 (5 bases). The germline CDR1 and CDR2 sequences are LNHDA and SQIVND (reference sequence). CDR3 length: 15 amino acids. V was cut by 4 bases and J by 5 bases, with 15 bases left in between. The chain's CDR3 is CASSTARVFDQPQHF. CDR3 DNA: TGTGCCAGTAGTACGGCCAGGGTGTTTGATCAGCCCCAGCATTTT.

V is TRBV5-4 and J is TRBJ1-5; 9 nucleotides match TRBD1. This CDR3 contains 14 residues. From germline, CDR1 is SGHNT and CDR2 YYREEE (reference sequence). Losses at the gene ends were 4 bases for V and 4 bases for J; bases not matched to a gene: 3. The CDR3 reads CASSRDRENQPQHF. CDR3 bases: TGTGCCAGCAGCCGGGACAGGGAAAATCAGCCCCAGCATTTT.